This T cell receptor beta chain was observed in a study of cytomegalovirus exposure and HLA in healthy donors. About the research overall: Earlier findings included approximately 120 million unique TCR beta sequences obtained from 150 million to 200 million T cells. Study conclusions and caveats: The authors enumerated 150 to 200 TCR beta chains as linked to cytomegalovirus.

A note on this clone: Its antigen is currently unknown.

With 60 Vbeta and 13 Jbeta primers, the PCR was carried out. Sequenced by immunoSEQ multiplex PCR; TCRdb stores in-frame clones only, minus some. The sample records approximately 160,000 clones, 77% being singletons. CDR3 length equals 15 residues. From germline, CDR1 is SGHRS and CDR2 YFSETQ. Trimming stripped 4 bases from V and 6 bases from J, with 18 bases between. Sequenced input: PBMCs. The rearrangement uses TRBV5-1 and TRBJ2-3; perhaps TRBD2 as D (7 bases). The receptor was derived from a woman aged 25 to 39 in good health and CMV-seropositive. The CDR3 sequence: CASSRQGGGKDTQYF. The CDR3 nucleotides are TGCGCCAGCAGCCGTCAGGGAGGGGGGAAGGATACGCAGTATTTT.